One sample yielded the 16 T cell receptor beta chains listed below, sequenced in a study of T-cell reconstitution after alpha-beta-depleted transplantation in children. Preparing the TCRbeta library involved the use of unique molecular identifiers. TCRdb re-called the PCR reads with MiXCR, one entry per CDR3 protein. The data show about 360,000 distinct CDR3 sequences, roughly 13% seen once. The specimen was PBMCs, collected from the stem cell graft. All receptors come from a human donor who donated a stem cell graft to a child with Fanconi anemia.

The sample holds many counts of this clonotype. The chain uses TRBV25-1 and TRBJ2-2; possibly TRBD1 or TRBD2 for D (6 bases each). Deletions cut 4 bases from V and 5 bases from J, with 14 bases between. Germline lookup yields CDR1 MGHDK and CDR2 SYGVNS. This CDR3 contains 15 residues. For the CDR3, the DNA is TGTGCCAGCAGTGCCCCCATAGGGGGGACCGGGGAGCTGTTTTTT. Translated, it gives CASSAPIGGTGELFF.

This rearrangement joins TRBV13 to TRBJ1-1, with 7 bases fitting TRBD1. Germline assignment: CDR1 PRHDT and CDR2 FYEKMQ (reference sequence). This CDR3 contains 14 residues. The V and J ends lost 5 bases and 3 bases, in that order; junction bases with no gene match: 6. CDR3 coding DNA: TGTGCCAGCAGCCAACAGGGGTGGCACACTGAAGCTTTCTTT. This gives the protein CASSQQGWHTEAFF.

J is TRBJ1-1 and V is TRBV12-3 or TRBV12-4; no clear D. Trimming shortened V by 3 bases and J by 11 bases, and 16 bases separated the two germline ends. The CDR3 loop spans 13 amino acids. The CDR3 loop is CASSFTEPLVAFF. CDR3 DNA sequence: TGTGCCAGCAGTTTTACAGAACCACTGGTGGCTTTCTTT.

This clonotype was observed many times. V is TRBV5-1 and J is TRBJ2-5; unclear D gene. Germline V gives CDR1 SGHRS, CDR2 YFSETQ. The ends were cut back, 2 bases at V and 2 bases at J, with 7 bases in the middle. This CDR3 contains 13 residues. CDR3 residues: CASSLGRQETQYF. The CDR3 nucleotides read TGCGCCAGCAGCTTAGGACGACAAGAGACCCAGTACTTC. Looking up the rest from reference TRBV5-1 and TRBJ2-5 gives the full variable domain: KAGVTQTPRYLIKTRGQQVTLSCSPISGHRSVSWYQQTPGQGLQFLFEYFSETQRNKGNFPGRFSGRQFSNSRSEMNVSTLELGDSALYLCASSLGRQETQYFGPGTRLLVL.

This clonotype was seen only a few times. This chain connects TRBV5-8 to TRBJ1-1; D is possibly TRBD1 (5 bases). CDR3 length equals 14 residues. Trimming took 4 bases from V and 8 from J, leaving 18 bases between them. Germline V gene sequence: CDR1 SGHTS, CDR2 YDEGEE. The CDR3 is CASSPRPGTSEAFF. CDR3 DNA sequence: TGTGCCAGCAGCCCCCGTCCCGGGACCTCGGAAGCTTTCTTT.

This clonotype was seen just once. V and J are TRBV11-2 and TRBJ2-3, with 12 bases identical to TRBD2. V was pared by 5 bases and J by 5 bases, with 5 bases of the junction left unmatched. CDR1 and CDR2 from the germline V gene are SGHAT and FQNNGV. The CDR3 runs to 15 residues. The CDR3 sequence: CASSPSGGAGDTQYF. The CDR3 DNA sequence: TGTGCCAGCAGCCCTAGCGGGGGGGCTGGAGATACGCAGTATTTT. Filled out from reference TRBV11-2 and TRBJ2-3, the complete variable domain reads EAGVAQSPRYKIIEKRQSVAFWCNPISGHATLYWYQQILGQGPKLLIQFQNNGVVDDSQLPKDRFSAERLKGVDSTLKIQPAKLEDSAVYLCASSPSGGAGDTQYFGPGTRLTVL.

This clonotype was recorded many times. The CDR3 spells CASSALGTQHF. CDR3 in DNA: TGTGCCAGCAGCGCCCTGGGGACCCAGCATTTT. The chain uses TRBV28 and TRBJ1-5, with D unresolved. This CDR3 is built from 11 residues. With 6 bases removed from V and 11 bases from J, the gap between germline ends came to 11 bases. CDR1 and CDR2 (germline): MDHEN, SYDVKM.

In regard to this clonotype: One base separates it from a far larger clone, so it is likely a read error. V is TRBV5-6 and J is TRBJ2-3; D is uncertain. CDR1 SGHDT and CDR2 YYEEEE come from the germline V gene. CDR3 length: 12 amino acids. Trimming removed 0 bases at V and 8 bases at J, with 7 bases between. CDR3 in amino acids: CASSLGPGTQYF. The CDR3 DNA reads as TGTGCCAGCAGCTTGGGCCCAGGTACGCAGTATTTT.

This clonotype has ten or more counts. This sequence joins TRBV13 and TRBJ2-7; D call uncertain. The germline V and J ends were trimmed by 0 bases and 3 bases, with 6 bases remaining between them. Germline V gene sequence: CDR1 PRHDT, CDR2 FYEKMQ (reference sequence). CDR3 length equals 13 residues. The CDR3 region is CASSLGPDYEQYF. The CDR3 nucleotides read TGTGCCAGCAGCTTAGGCCCTGACTACGAGCAGTACTTC. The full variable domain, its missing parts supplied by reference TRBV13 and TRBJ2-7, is AAGVIQSPRHLIKEKRETATLKCYPIPRHDTVYWYQQGPGQDPQFLISFYEKMQSDKGSIPDRFSAQQFSDYHSELNMSSLELGDSALYFCASSLGPDYEQYFGPGTRLTVT.

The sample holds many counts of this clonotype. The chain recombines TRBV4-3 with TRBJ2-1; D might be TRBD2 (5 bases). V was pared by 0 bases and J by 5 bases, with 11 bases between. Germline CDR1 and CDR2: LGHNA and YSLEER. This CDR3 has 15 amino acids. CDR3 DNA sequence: TGCGCCAGCAGCCAAGATAGAGGGCAGAACAATGAGCAGTTCTTC. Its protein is CASSQDRGQNNEQFF.

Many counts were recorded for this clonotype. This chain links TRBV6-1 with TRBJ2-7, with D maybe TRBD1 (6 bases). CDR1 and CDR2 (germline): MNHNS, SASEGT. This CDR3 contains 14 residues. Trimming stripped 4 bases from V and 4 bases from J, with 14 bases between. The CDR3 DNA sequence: TGTGCCAGCAGTGGAAGGACAGACGAGTACGAGCAGTACGTC. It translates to CASSGRTDEYEQYV.

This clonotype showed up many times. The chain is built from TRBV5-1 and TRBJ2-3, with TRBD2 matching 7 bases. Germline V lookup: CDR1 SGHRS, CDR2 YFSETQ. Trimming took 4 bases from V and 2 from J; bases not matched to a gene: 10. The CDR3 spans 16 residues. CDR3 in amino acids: CASSPGRAGFTDTQYF. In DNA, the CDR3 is TGCGCCAGCAGCCCGGGGAGAGCGGGGTTCACAGATACGCAGTATTTT.

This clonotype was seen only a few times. The CDR3 sequence is CASSETGYLTEAFF. Here the CDR3 DNA reads TGTGCCAGCAGCGAAACAGGGTATCTCACTGAAGCTTTCTTT. This chain joins TRBV6-1 and TRBJ1-1, with a tentative D call TRBD1 (6 bases). The V and J ends lost 6 bases and 4 bases respectively, with 15 bases between them. Germline assignment: CDR1 MNHNS and CDR2 SASEGT. The CDR3 is 14 residues long.

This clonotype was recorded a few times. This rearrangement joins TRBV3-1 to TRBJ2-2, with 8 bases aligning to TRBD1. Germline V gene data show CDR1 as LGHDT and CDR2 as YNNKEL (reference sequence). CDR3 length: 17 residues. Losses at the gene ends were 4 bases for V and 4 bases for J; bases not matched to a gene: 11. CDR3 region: CASSPLSGQAVTGELFF. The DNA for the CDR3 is TGTGCCAGCAGCCCTCTCTCGGGACAGGCTGTCACCGGGGAGCTGTTTTTT. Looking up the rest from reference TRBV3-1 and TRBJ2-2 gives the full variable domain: DTAVSQTPKYLVTQMGNDKSIKCEQNLGHDTMYWYKQDSKKFLKIMFSYNNKELIINETVPNRFSPKSPDKAHLNLHINSLELGDSAVYFCASSPLSGQAVTGELFFGEGSRLTVL.

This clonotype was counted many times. CDR3 in amino acids: CSVGGEWNTGELFF. In nucleotides, the CDR3 is TGCAGCGTTGGGGGGGAGTGGAACACCGGGGAGCTGTTTTTT. V and J are TRBV29-1 and TRBJ2-2; a possible D gene is TRBD2 (6 bases). The germline V and J ends were trimmed by 4 bases and 1 base, with 10 bases remaining between them. This CDR3 is built from 14 residues. The germline V gene encodes CDR1 SQVTM and CDR2 ANQGSEA.

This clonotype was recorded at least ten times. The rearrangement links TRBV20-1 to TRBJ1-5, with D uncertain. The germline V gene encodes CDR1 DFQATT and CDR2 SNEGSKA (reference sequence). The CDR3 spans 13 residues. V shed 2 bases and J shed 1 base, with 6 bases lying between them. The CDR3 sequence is CSARSGSNQPQHF. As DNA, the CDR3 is TGCAGTGCTAGATCTGGGAGCAATCAGCCCCAGCATTTT.